Listed below are T cell receptor beta chains from one sample, sequenced in a study of cytomegalovirus exposure and HLA in healthy donors. TCRdb keeps only in-frame clones here, not all; method: immunoSEQ multiplex PCR. The table records 100,000 to 150,000 clones, around 84% of them present only once. The sequencing sample was made of PBMCs. These receptors came from a man aged 45-60 years in good health and CMV-seronegative. The conserved cysteine and the conserved F or W are not part of the CDR3 here. D genes are given only for firm matches.

D gene	V gene	J gene	CDR3 length	CDR3 protein
TRBD1	TRBV29-1	TRBJ1-1	15	SVQYWGISGQGLRAF
TRBD1	TRBV29-1	TRBJ1-5	11	SVLEQGDQPQH
NA	TRBV6-5	TRBJ1-5	13	ASSPFDRPGQPQH
TRBD1	TRBV14	TRBJ1-6	11	ASSQGTDSPLH
NA	TRBV7-2	TRBJ1-5	11	ASSQIRDQPQH
NA	TRBV18	TRBJ1-2	14	ASSPRDGQPHYGYT
TRBD2	TRBV13	TRBJ2-5	11	ASSPLAGETQY
NA	TRBV4-2	TRBJ1-1	17	ASSQDSRGTLDWNTEAF
NA	TRBV6-5	TRBJ1-3	14	ASSYFQGTSGNTIY
TRBD2	TRBV30	TRBJ2-7	15	AWSLSTSGVSSYEQY
NA	TRBV5-4	TRBJ1-6	14	ASSLGASSYNSPLH
NA	TRBV13	TRBJ2-7	12	ASSLVGGEDEQY
NA	TRBV6-5	TRBJ1-1	11	ASSFGGYTEAF
TRBD1	TRBV6-5	TRBJ1-4	13	ASSPGGRRNEKLF
NA	TRBV11-1	TRBJ2-5	12	ASSRGGNQETQY
NA	TRBV30	TRBJ1-1	12	AWSTPGVPLRAF
NA	TRBV7-2	TRBJ2-7	10	ASSPTGIERY
NA	TRBV15	TRBJ2-3	10	ATSRGRDTQY
TRBD2	TRBV14	TRBJ2-5	14	ASSPLLAGVQETQY